This TCR beta chain comes out of a study of OX40 agonist ivuxolimab in advanced cancers. Background on the study: Cohort: about 80% men, mean age approximately 60, aged roughly 23 to 79. Overall study findings and caveats: Circulating CD4+ and CD8+ T cells showed clonal expansion by week 6 at 0.1 to 3.0 mg/kg. Compared with CD4+, CD8+ T cells on average had more expanded clones.

Systemic immunosuppression or autoimmune disease history was grounds to exclude patients. Clones were sequenced by immunoSEQ multiplex PCR, and TCRdb holds only the in-frame ones, with some missing. This table holds roughly 35,000 clones, 81% found once. Regarding this clone: The antigen remains unidentified.

This sample comprised CD4+ or CD8+ T cells sorted from blood, obtained in a trial of the OX40 agonist ivuxolimab. This clonotype originated in an adult with an advanced solid tumor such as melanoma, head and neck, liver or kidney cancer.

The CDR3 sequence: CASSENETQYF. CDR3 bases: TGTGCCAGCAGTGAAAACGAGACCCAGTACTTC. V usage is TRBV2 and J usage is TRBJ2-5; D unclear. The CDR3 sequence is 11 residues long. CDR1 and CDR2 (germline): SNHLY, FYNNEI. The ends were cut back, 2 bases at V and 5 bases at J, with 3 bases in the middle. Filled out from reference TRBV2 and TRBJ2-5, the complete variable domain reads EPEVTQTPSHQVTQMGQEVILRCVPISNHLYFYWYRQILGQKVEFLVSFYNNEISEKSEIFDDQFSVERPDGSNFTLKIRSTKLEDSAMYFCASSENETQYFGPGTRLLVL.